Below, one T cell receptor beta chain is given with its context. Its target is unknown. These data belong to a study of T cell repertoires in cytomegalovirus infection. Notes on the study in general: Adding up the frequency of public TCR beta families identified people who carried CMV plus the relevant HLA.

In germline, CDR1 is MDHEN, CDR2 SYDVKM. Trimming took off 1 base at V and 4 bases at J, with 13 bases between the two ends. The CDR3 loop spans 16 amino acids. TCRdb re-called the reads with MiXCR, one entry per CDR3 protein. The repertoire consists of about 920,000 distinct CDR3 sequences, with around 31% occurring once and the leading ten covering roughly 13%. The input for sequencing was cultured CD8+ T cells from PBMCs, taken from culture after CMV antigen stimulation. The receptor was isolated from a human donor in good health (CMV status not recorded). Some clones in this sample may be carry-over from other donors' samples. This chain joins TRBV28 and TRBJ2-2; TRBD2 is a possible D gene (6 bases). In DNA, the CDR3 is TGTGCCAGCAGTTTATTGGCGGGGCTCCCCACCGGGGAGCTGTTTTTT. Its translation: CASSLLAGLPTGELFF.